The present entry profiles one T cell receptor beta chain with its context. The table came from immunoSEQ multiplex PCR; TCRdb's copy has only in-frame clones and leaves some out. The sample shows approximately 300,000 clones, roughly 88% of them seen only once. The sample comes from a study of blood T cell repertoires in COVID-19. Trimming cost V 0 bases and J 11 bases; bases outside gene matches: 6. The CDR3 is 12 amino acids. In germline, CDR1 is SQVTM, CDR2 ANQGSEA. The clonotype originates from a woman aged 50 to 60 with acute or convalescent COVID-19. The V gene is TRBV29-1, the J gene TRBJ1-1, with TRBD1 matching 7 bases. Sequencing was done on a sample of peripheral blood. The CDR3 nucleotides read TGCAGCGTTGAAGACTTTGGACAGGAGGCTTTCTTT. Protein sequence: CSVEDFGQEAFF.